This TCR beta chain is drawn from a study of blood T cell repertoires in COVID-19. Whole-study context: Sources were T cells, B-cell-depleted T cells, or PBMCs; the material itself was cDNA or gDNA.

V lost 0 bases, J lost 8 bases, and 12 bases lay in between. Germline V CDR1 and CDR2: LNHNV, YYDKDF (reference sequence). The CDR3 covers 14 residues. Data came from immunoSEQ multiplex PCR; TCRdb stores just in-frame clones and leaves some out. The sample contains 200,000 to 300,000 clones, 65% to 85% of which appear only once. Sequenced material: peripheral blood. The receptor was derived from a woman in her 40s who had recovered from COVID-19. The chain links TRBV15 to TRBJ2-3; D may be TRBD2 (6 bases). CDR3 sequence: CATSRDRDGGTQYF. The CDR3 bases are TGTGCCACCAGCAGAGATCGGGACGGGGGTACGCAGTATTTT.